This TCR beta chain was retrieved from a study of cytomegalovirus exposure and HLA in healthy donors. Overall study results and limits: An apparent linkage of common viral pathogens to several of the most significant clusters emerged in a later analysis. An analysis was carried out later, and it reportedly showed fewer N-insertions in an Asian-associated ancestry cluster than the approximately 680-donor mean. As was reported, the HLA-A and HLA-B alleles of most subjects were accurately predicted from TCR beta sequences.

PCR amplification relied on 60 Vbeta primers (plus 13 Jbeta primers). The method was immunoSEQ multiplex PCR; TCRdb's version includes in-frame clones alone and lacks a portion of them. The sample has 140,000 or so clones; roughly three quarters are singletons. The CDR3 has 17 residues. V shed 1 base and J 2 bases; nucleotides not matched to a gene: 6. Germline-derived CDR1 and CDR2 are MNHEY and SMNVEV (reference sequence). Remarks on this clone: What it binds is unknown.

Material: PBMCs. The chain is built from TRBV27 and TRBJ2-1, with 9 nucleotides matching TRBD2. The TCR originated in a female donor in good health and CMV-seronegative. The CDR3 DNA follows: TGTGCCAGCAGTTTATATCGGACTAGCGACGCCTACAATGAGCAGTTCTTC. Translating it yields CASSLYRTSDAYNEQFF.